This section outlines one TCR beta chain sequence together with its context. Its antigen remains unknown. A universal primer site came from template switching; cDNA carried unique molecular identifiers. TCRdb itself ran the 5' RACE reads through MiXCR, one entry per CDR3 protein. The table records roughly 1.6 million distinct CDR3 sequences, about 31% of them present only once. This sample is part of a study of identical twins. General observations from the study: Weaker excess twin sharing was observed in beta out-of-frame sequences. Modelling approaches yielded underestimates of out-of-frame TCR alpha sharing between monozygotic twins.

Every sampled donor was Caucasian and healthy. Sequenced sample: cord blood. The source of this sequence is a newborn girl in good health.

CDR3 loop: CASSFTRGRGAGSNQPQHF. The CDR3 DNA sequence: TGTGCCAGCAGTTTCACTCGGGGCAGGGGGGCGGGTAGCAATCAGCCCCAGCATTTT. The chain is built from TRBV12-3 or TRBV12-4 and TRBJ1-5; 7 bases align to TRBD1. This CDR3 contains 19 residues. V was clipped by 3 bases and J by 0 bases; unmatched bases: 14.